This T cell receptor beta chain is from a study of response to subunit inactivated influenza vaccine. Study-wide findings and caveats: After each seasonal influenza vaccination, few new T cells are recruited, the authors suggested.

MiXCR was run by TCRdb on the RT-PCR reads, yielding one entry per CDR3 protein. Of over 650,000 distinct CDR3 sequences in the sample, about a fifth were seen once. Note on this clonotype: The antigen is not known.

Between the trimmed V and J ends, which lost 4 bases and 6 bases, there was a span of 18 bases. In germline, CDR1 is LGHDT, CDR2 YNNKEL (reference sequence). The CDR3 is 15 amino acids. The material was PBMCs from blood, obtained roughly 5 days after vaccination. The V call is TRBV3-1, the J call TRBJ1-1; D possibly corresponds to TRBD1 (5 bases). This receptor was obtained from a man in his fifties or sixties who received an inactivated influenza vaccine. The CDR3 sequence is CASSRRTTQTPEAFF. In DNA form, the CDR3 reads TGTGCCAGCAGCCGCCGGACAACCCAGACCCCTGAAGCTTTCTTT.